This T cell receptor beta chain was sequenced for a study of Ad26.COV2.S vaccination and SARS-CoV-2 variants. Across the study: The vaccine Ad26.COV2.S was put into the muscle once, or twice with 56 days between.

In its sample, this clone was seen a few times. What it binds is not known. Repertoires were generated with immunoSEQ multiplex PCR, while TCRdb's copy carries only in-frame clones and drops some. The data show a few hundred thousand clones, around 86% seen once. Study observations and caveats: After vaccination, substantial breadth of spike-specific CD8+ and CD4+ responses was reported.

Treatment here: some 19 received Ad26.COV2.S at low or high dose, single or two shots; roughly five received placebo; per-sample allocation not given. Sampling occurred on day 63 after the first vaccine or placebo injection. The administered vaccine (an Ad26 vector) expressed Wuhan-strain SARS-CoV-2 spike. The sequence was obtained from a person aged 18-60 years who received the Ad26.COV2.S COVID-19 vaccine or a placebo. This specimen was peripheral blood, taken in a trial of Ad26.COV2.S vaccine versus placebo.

This CDR3 is CATSDSGQIQPQHF. CDR3 sequence (DNA): TGTGCCACCAGTGACTCGGGACAGATTCAGCCCCAGCATTTT. The rearrangement joins TRBV24-1 to TRBJ1-5, with 7 bases that match TRBD1. Trimming took 4 bases from V and 6 from J; bases not matched to a gene: 5. Germline assignment: CDR1 KGHDR and CDR2 SFDVKD. This CDR3 is 14 amino acids long.